These T cell receptor beta chains were read from a single sample in a study of T and B cells in COVID-19 patients. Each CDR3 protein is one row after TCRdb ran MiXCR on the multiplex PCR reads. This table has a few thousand distinct CDR3 sequences, roughly 26% appearing once. Sequencing was done on a sample of blood. These receptors were collected from a human donor with active COVID-19. The CDR3 runs from the conserved cysteine through the conserved F or W. D genes are given only for firm matches. The size of a clone is reported for some rows only, either as once, few or many, or as a class for expanded clones.

v_call	j_call	clone_size	d_call	cdr3_nt	cdr3_aa
TRBV12-3/TRBV12-4	TRBJ1-5	.	.	TGTGCCAGCAGGCATTTAGGGTTGAATCAGCCCCAGCATTTT	CASRHLGLNQPQHF
TRBV18	TRBJ1-1	many	.	TGTGCCAGCTCACCTCTAGGGGGGACGATGAACACTGAAGCTTTCTTT	CASSPLGGTMNTEAFF
TRBV4-2	TRBJ2-1	.	TRBD2	TGTGCCAGCAGCCAAGGGGGGGGACTAGTGGGCTACAATGAGCAGTTCTTC	CASSQGGGLVGYNEQFF
TRBV19	TRBJ2-1	once	TRBD2	TGTGCCAGTAGTCTACTAGCGGGAGGGCTAAATGAGCAGTTCTTC	CASSLLAGGLNEQFF
TRBV19	TRBJ2-7	.	.	TGTGCCACTAGTAGGGGACAAGTCTACGAGCAGCACTTC	CATSRGQVYEQHF
TRBV19	TRBJ1-6	medium-sized	TRBD1	TGTGCCAGTCGGGACAGGGGGCTTTCACCCCTCCACTTT	CASRDRGLSPLHF
TRBV7-9	TRBJ2-7	.	TRBD1	TGTGCCAGCAGCCCCGGACAGGGGGCCTACGAGCAGTACTTC	CASSPGQGAYEQYF
TRBV30	TRBJ1-1	many	.	TGTGCCTGGAGTAGTAGGGGGAACACTGAAGCTTTCTTT	CAWSSRGNTEAFF
TRBV12-3/TRBV12-4	TRBJ1-1	few	.	TGTGCCAGCAGTCCCTTGGGGAACACTGAAGCTTTCTTT	CASSPLGNTEAFF
TRBV5-1	TRBJ2-1	medium-sized	TRBD2	TGCGCCAGCAGCTGGACTAGCGGGAGTACGGGTGAGCAGTTCTTC	CASSWTSGSTGEQFF
TRBV7-2	TRBJ2-7	few	TRBD1	TGTGCCAGCAGCCTAACGGGACAGCAATTCTACGAGCAGTACTTC	CASSLTGQQFYEQYF
TRBV5-4	TRBJ2-3	medium-sized	.	TGTGCCAGCAGCTCATCCCCCGGTTCTAGCACAGATACGCAGTATTTT	CASSSSPGSSTDTQYF
TRBV27	TRBJ2-7	medium-sized	TRBD2	TGTGCCAGCAGTTTATCGTCGAGCGGGAGTGGGTTTGCGTACGAGCAGTACTTC	CASSLSSSGSGFAYEQYF
TRBV7-9	TRBJ2-3	.	.	TGTGCCGGGGAACCGGGGGATACGCAGTATTTT	CAGEPGDTQYF
TRBV29-1	TRBJ1-2	few	.	TGCAGCGTTGGAATGGCGGGAGGAGGGTACACCTTC	CSVGMAGGGYTF
TRBV19	TRBJ2-1	medium-sized	TRBD2	TGTGCCAGTACCACTCGACTAGCGTATTCCTACAATGAGCAGTTCTTC	CASTTRLAYSYNEQFF
TRBV29-1	TRBJ2-2	.	.	TGCAGCGTTGACAGGGGGAACACCGGGGAGCTGTTTTTT	CSVDRGNTGELFF
TRBV19	TRBJ2-3	medium-sized	TRBD2	TGTGCCAGTAACTGGAAGCGGGGAGATACGCAGTATTTT	CASNWKRGDTQYF
TRBV18	TRBJ1-5	.	.	TGTGCCAGCTCTCTCCCATCGACAGGAAATTATCAGCCCCAGCATTTT	CASSLPSTGNYQPQHF
TRBV19	TRBJ2-1	.	TRBD2	TGTGCCAGTAACACCTGGGGCGGGACTAGCGGGAGGGATGAGCAGTTCTTC	CASNTWGGTSGRDEQFF
TRBV14	TRBJ2-7	.	TRBD2	TGTGCCAGCAGCCTAGCGGGAAGGCACGAGCAGTACTTC	CASSLAGRHEQYF
TRBV7-9	TRBJ1-5	few	TRBD1	TGTGCCAGCAGAGCCCCGGGACAGCATCAGCCCCAGCATTTT	CASRAPGQHQPQHF
TRBV11-1	TRBJ1-2	medium-sized	TRBD1	TGTGCCAGCAGCTCCGAGACAGGGGCTGGCTACACCTTC	CASSSETGAGYTF
TRBV7-9	TRBJ1-1	many	TRBD1	TGTGCCAGCAGCACCGGACAGGGCTATACTGAAGCTTTCTTT	CASSTGQGYTEAFF
TRBV30	TRBJ2-2	medium-sized	.	TGTGCCTGGAGTGTGAGTAACACCGGGGAGCTGTTTTTT	CAWSVSNTGELFF
TRBV18	TRBJ1-1	medium-sized	.	TGTGCCAGCTCACCTGGACCTGCTCAGGGCACTGAAGCTTTCTTT	CASSPGPAQGTEAFF
TRBV19	TRBJ1-2	.	TRBD1	TGTGCCAGTATTCCCAATACAGGGGGCGAGGGCTACACCTTC	CASIPNTGGEGYTF
TRBV6-5	TRBJ2-2	medium-sized	.	TGTGCCAGCAGTTACTCCCCGGGACATTTGAACACCGGGGAGCTGTTTTTT	CASSYSPGHLNTGELFF
TRBV6-5	TRBJ2-7	medium-sized	TRBD1	TGTGCCAGCGGGACATGGACAGGCGTCTCCTACGAGCAGTACTTC	CASGTWTGVSYEQYF
TRBV11-2	TRBJ2-3	few	.	TGTGCCAGCAATATCCTAGGGGATACGCAGTATTTT	CASNILGDTQYF
TRBV6-2/TRBV6-3	TRBJ2-3	.	.	TGTGCCAGCAGCTTAGATCGGGCTAGCAATACGCAGTATTTT	CASSLDRASNTQYF
TRBV19	TRBJ1-2	medium-sized	.	TGTGCCAGTAAAGTTTCCGACATAAGGCAGGGGATGTCCTATGGCTACACCTTC	CASKVSDIRQGMSYGYTF
TRBV6-2/TRBV6-3	TRBJ1-2	.	TRBD1	TGTGCCAGCAGTCCCACAGGGGCGCGGGGCTACACCTTC	CASSPTGARGYTF
TRBV28	TRBJ2-3	.	TRBD1	TGTGCCAGCAGTCCCTTCGGACAGGTGAGGATGATTACGCAGTATTTT	CASSPFGQVRMITQYF
TRBV27	TRBJ2-3	medium-sized	.	TGTGCCAGCAGCGACCCGTTTATAGGAGGGACAGATACGCAGTATTTT	CASSDPFIGGTDTQYF
TRBV5-6	TRBJ2-7	medium-sized	.	TGTGCCAGCAGCCCCCGGACGGGTCTCTATAACGAGCAGTACTTC	CASSPRTGLYNEQYF
TRBV27	TRBJ2-7	medium-sized	.	TGTGCCAGCACGAAATCCCTGAACTCCTACGAGCAGTACTTC	CASTKSLNSYEQYF
TRBV10-3	TRBJ2-3	few	TRBD2	TGTGCCACCAAGGGCGGGGGGGGGGTCACAGATACGCAGTATTTT	CATKGGGGVTDTQYF
TRBV5-1	TRBJ2-1	few	.	TGCGCCAGCAAGCGGACAGCTGGAACCAATGAGCAGTTCTTC	CASKRTAGTNEQFF
TRBV6-5	TRBJ2-3	large	.	TGTGCCAGCAGTTACTCAGGAGATACGCAGTATTTT	CASSYSGDTQYF
TRBV6-6	TRBJ2-2	medium-sized	.	TGTGCCAGCAGCCCCCTCAGGGGCACCGGGGAGCTGTTTTTT	CASSPLRGTGELFF
TRBV19	TRBJ2-3	large	.	TGTGCCAGTAGTCAACAGATTAGCACAGATACGCAGTATTTT	CASSQQISTDTQYF
TRBV6-1	TRBJ2-3	once	TRBD2	TGTGCCAGCAGAAACATCCTAGCGGGAGTGGTCGGCACAGATACGCAGTATTTT	CASRNILAGVVGTDTQYF
TRBV5-4	TRBJ2-4	few	.	TGTGCCAGCAGCTTGACAGGGGGAGGGAACATTCAGTACTTC	CASSLTGGGNIQYF
TRBV6-6	TRBJ1-6	medium-sized	TRBD1	TGTGCCAGCAGTTACGGACAGGCGGATTCACCCCTCCACTTT	CASSYGQADSPLHF